Included here is one TCR beta chain sequence, with context. What it binds is unknown. This entry belongs to a study of OX40 agonist ivuxolimab in advanced cancers. Turning to the study itself: Age averaged about 62 years (range about 23 to 80), and less than 85% were male.

This CDR3 is 18 amino acids long. Germline V gives CDR1 SGHAT, CDR2 FQNNGV. V shed 5 bases, J shed 1 base, and the junction held 14 bases outside the gene matches. Study conclusions and caveats: On average, CD8+ T cells had more expanded clones than CD4+. Partial responders treated at 0.1-3.0 mg/kg exhibited clonal expansion among the lowest measured.

Assay used: immunoSEQ multiplex PCR; TCRdb lists only in-frame clones, some missing. This sample has tens of thousands of clones, with approximately 82% found just once. The rearrangement uses TRBV11-2 and TRBJ1-1; TRBD1 matches at 9 bases. The clonotype comes from an adult with an advanced solid tumor such as melanoma, head and neck, liver or kidney cancer. The sequencing here drew on CD4+ or CD8+ T cells sorted from blood, taken in a trial of the OX40 agonist ivuxolimab. CDR3 loop: CASSRGQGTRSANTEAFF. CDR3 bases: TGTGCCAGCAGCAGAGGACAGGGGACCCGATCTGCGAACACTGAAGCTTTCTTT.